Presented here are 14 T cell receptor beta chains from one specimen sequenced in a study of T-cell memory formation after mild COVID-19. TCRdb re-called the 5' RACE reads with MiXCR, one entry per CDR3 protein. The sample has around 300,000 distinct CDR3 sequences; around 15% are singletons. The sequenced sample was PBMCs or a T cell subset sorted from them (not recorded which). These receptors all come from a man aged 18 to 29 who had mild COVID-19 (a few samples of this study predate the infection). Cell type and time point are not known.

The rearrangement uses TRBV15 and TRBJ2-1; tentative D call: TRBD2 (5 bases). The CDR3 has 12 residues. Germline V gene data show CDR1 as LNHNV and CDR2 as YYDKDF (reference sequence). Trimming took off 4 bases at V and 10 bases at J, with 11 bases between the two ends. This CDR3 is CATSTPGEEQFF. The CDR3 region has the DNA TGTGCCACCAGCACCCCCGGGGAGGAGCAGTTCTTC.

This clonotype turned up a few times. The chain employs TRBV7-2 and TRBJ2-5; D remains ambiguous. The germline CDR1 and CDR2 sequences are SGHTA and FQGNSA. This CDR3 spans 15 amino acids. Trimming stripped 5 bases from V and 2 bases from J, with 15 bases between. The CDR3 DNA follows: TGTGCCAGCAGCCCTGGGGTGGTGAAGCAAGAGACCCAGTACTTC. The encoded protein is CASSPGVVKQETQYF.

This clonotype came up a few times. V usage is TRBV2 and J usage is TRBJ1-5; tentatively, D is TRBD1 (6 bases). The ends were cut back, 3 bases at V and 7 bases at J, with 13 bases in the middle. This CDR3 has 14 amino acids. Germline V gene lookup returns CDR1 SNHLY and CDR2 FYNNEI. CDR3 region: CASSDSGVKQPQHF. The CDR3 bases are TGTGCCAGCAGTGATTCAGGGGTAAAGCAGCCCCAGCATTTT.

This clonotype occurred a few times. The chain has TRBV5-1 and TRBJ2-1; 9 bases match TRBD2. Germline V gene sequence: CDR1 SGHRS, CDR2 YFSETQ. The CDR3 totals 14 residues. CDR3 DNA: TGCGCTAGACCCAGGACTAGCGCGTACAATGAGCAGTTCTTC. As protein: CARPRTSAYNEQFF.

This clonotype occurred a few times. This rearrangement joins TRBV27 to TRBJ2-7, with D possibly called TRBD1 or TRBD2 (5 bases each). The length of the CDR3 is 15 residues. Trimming cost V 2 bases and J 5 bases, with 16 bases left between them. Germline CDR1 is MNHEY and CDR2 is SMNVEV (reference sequence). CDR3 in amino acids: CASSLGWGMFDEQYF. The CDR3 region has the DNA TGTGCCAGCAGTTTAGGTTGGGGGATGTTCGACGAGCAGTACTTC.

This clonotype appeared a few times. This chain connects TRBV11-3 to TRBJ2-1, with unresolved D. CDR1 is SGHNT and CDR2 is YENEEA in the germline V gene. Trimming left V 5 bases short and J 0 bases short, with 14 bases between. The CDR3 is 16 residues long. CDR3 sequence (DNA): TGTGCCAGCAGCCCCTCCGCGGCGAGCTCCTACAATGAGCAGTTCTTC. Translation gives CASSPSAASSYNEQFF.

The sample holds a few counts of this clonotype. The chain couples TRBV9 to TRBJ2-1, with D unclear. Deletions cut 0 bases from V and 10 bases from J, with 5 bases between. The CDR3 contains 11 residues. CDR1 is SGDLS and CDR2 is YYNGEE in the germline V gene. The CDR3 DNA sequence: TGTGCCAGCAGCGTAGACCGGGAGCAGTTCTTC. As protein: CASSVDREQFF. Supplemented by reference TRBV9 and TRBJ2-1, the full variable domain reads DSGVTQTPKHLITATGQRVTLRCSPRSGDLSVYWYQQSLDQGLQFLIQYYNGEERAKGNILERFSAQQFPDLHSELNLSSLELGDSALYFCASSVDREQFFGPGTRLTVL.

This clonotype has just a few counts. The rearrangement joins TRBV7-3 to TRBJ2-1, with D tentatively TRBD1 or TRBD2 (6 bases each). The CDR3 spans 15 residues. The ends were cut back, 2 bases at V and 6 bases at J, with 14 bases in the middle. CDR1 is SGHTA, CDR2 FQGTGA, per germline. The CDR3 DNA reads as TGTGCCAGCAGCTTACTTGGGGGGCGAGCCAATGAGCAGTTCTTC. Protein sequence: CASSLLGGRANEQFF.

The sample holds a few counts of this clonotype. V usage is TRBV18 and J usage is TRBJ1-4; 10 bases line up with TRBD1. Germline V CDR1 and CDR2: KGHSH, LQKENI. This CDR3 is 16 amino acids long. V lost 1 base, J lost 7 bases, and 6 bases stayed unmatched. The CDR3 coding sequence is TGTGCCAGCTCACCACTCGCGGGACAGGGGCGTGAAAAACTGTTTTTT. This encodes CASSPLAGQGREKLFF.

This clonotype was detected a few times. The chain is built from TRBV4-3 and TRBJ1-2; D remains unclear. Germline V gene lookup returns CDR1 LGHNA and CDR2 YSLEER. The V end was cut by 0 bases, the J end by 8 bases, with 13 bases between. The length of the CDR3 is 14 residues. For the CDR3, the DNA is TGCGCCAGCAGCCAAGAACGGCCTGGGTGGGGCTACACCTTC. Its protein product is CASSQERPGWGYTF.

Only a few counts were recorded for this clonotype. The chain combines TRBV4-1 with TRBJ2-1; the D call may be TRBD1 or TRBD2 (5 bases each). Germline V gene lookup returns CDR1 MGHRA and CDR2 YSYEKL. V dropped 4 bases and J dropped 5 bases, with 18 bases sitting between them. This CDR3 region has 16 residues. CDR3 in DNA: TGCGCCAGCAGCCGAGCGTTTCGAGGGGCGCACAATGAGCAGTTCTTC. This codes for CASSRAFRGAHNEQFF.

This clonotype was counted ten times or more. This rearrangement joins TRBV7-9 to TRBJ2-4; weak D call: TRBD1 (6 bases). Per the germline V gene, CDR1 is SEHNR and CDR2 is FQNEAQ (reference sequence). The CDR3 sequence is 14 residues long. V was trimmed by 3 bases and J by 6 bases, leaving 12 bases between them. In DNA form, the CDR3 reads TGTGCCAGCAGCTTTCAGGGGTCTCCAAACATTCAGTACTTC. It translates to CASSFQGSPNIQYF.

This clonotype was seen a few times. The chain recombines TRBV5-1 with TRBJ1-2, with 7 bases matching TRBD1. The CDR3 is 16 amino acids. The V segment lost 0 bases and the J segment 8 bases; nucleotides outside the gene matches: 13. Looked up from germline, CDR1 is SGHRS and CDR2 is YFSETQ. This CDR3 reads CASSLAVTGTLPGYTF. CDR3 DNA sequence: TGCGCCAGCAGCTTGGCCGTGACAGGGACTCTGCCCGGCTACACCTTC. Complete variable domain (other parts from reference TRBV5-1 and TRBJ1-2): KAGVTQTPRYLIKTRGQQVTLSCSPISGHRSVSWYQQTPGQGLQFLFEYFSETQRNKGNFPGRFSGRQFSNSRSEMNVSTLELGDSALYLCASSLAVTGTLPGYTFGSGTRLTVV.

This clonotype was found a few times. J is TRBJ2-7 and V is TRBV7-2; TRBD1 matches 7 bases. The germline CDR1 and CDR2 sequences are SGHTA and FQGNSA. Trimming took 0 bases from V and 4 from J; bases not matched to a gene: 6. The CDR3 sequence is 15 residues long. The CDR3 region has the DNA TGTGCCAGCAGCTTAGCGCAGGGGACAGAGTACGAGCAGTACGTC. As protein: CASSLAQGTEYEQYV.